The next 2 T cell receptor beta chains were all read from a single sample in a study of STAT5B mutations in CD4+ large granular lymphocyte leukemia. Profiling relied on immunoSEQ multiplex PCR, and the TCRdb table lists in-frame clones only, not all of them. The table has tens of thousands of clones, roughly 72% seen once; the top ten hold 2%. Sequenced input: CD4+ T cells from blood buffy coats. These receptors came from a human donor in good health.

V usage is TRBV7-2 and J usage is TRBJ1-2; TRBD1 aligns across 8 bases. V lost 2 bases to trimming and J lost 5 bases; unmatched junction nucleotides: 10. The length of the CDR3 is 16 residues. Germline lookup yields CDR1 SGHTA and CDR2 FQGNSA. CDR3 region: CASSLLQGAQGYGYTF. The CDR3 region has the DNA TGTGCCAGCAGCTTACTCCAGGGGGCGCAGGGATATGGCTACACCTTC.

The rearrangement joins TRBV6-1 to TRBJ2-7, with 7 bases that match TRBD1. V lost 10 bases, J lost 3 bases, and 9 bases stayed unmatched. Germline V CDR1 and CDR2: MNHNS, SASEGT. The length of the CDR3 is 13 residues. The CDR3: CATSQGVYYEQYF. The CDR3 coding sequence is TGTGCCACGTCCCAGGGGGTTTACTACGAGCAGTACTTC.